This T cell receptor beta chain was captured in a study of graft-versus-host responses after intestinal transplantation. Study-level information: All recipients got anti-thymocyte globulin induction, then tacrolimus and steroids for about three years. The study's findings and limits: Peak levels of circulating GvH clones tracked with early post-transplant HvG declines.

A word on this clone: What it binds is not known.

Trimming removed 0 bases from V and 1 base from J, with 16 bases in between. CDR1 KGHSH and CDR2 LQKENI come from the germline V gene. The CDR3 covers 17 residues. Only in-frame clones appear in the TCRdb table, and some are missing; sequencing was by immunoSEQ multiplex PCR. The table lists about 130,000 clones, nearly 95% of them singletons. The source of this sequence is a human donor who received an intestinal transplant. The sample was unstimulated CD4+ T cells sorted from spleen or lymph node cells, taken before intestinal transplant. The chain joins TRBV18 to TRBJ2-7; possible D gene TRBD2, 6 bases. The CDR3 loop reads CASSPPAAGSQSYEQYF. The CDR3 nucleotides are TGTGCCAGCTCACCACCGGCGGCGGGAAGCCAGTCCTACGAGCAGTACTTC.